The source of this T cell receptor beta chain is a study of metastatic and nonmetastatic thyroid tumors. Study as a whole: Peripheral blood and tumor or nodule samples from malignant and benign thyroid patients were compared.

Original data processing: Differences in CDR3 between clinicopathological groups were drawn on to build a classifier intended to discriminate distant-metastatic papillary thyroid cancer patients. Using MiXCR, TCRdb reanalyzed the PCR reads. The V and J calls follow TCRdb's processing rather than the paper's. This table holds some 26,000 clones, roughly 4% found once. In regard to this clone: Its antigen is as yet unknown. Its ends do not fully match the called genes, so a read error is possible.

Before thyroid surgery, none of the patients had received any treatment. CDR1 and CDR2 from the germline V gene are MRHNA and SNTAGT. This CDR3 has 15 residues. General study findings and limits: Malignant thyroid tumors reportedly exceeded benign nodules significantly in TCR beta diversity, with the difference appearing in blood and tumor.

The V and J genes are TRBV6-4 and TRBJ2-3; perhaps D is TRBD1 or TRBD2 (5 bases each). Sequenced material: blood. This TCR came from a male donor with papillary thyroid cancer or a benign thyroid nodule (not recorded which). Some clones in this sample may be carry-over from other donors' samples. The CDR3 nucleotides are TGTGCCAGCATTGACCAGGGACGGAGCAAAGAGACGCAGTATTTT. Translated: CASIDQGRSKETQYF.